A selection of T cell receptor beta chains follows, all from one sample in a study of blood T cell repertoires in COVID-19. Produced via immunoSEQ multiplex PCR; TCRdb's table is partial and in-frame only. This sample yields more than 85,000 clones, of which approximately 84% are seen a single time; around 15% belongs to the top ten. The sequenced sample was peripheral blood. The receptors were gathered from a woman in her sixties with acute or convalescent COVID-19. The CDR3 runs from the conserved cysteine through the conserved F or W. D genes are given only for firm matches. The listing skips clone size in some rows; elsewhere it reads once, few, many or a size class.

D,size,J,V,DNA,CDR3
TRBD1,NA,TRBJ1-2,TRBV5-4,TGTGCCAGCAGGATCACAGGGGGCAATGGCTACACCTTC,CASRITGGNGYTF
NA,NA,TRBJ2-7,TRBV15,TGTGCCACCAGCAGAGTTATTATAGATCCTAACGAGCAGTACTTC,CATSRVIIDPNEQYF
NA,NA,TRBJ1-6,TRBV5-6,TGTGCCAGCAGCCCAGGCCGGTACATGAATAATTCACCCCTCCACTTT,CASSPGRYMNNSPLHF
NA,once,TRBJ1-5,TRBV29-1,TGCAGCGTCGGAGGGTTCAATCAGCCCCAGCATTTT,CSVGGFNQPQHF
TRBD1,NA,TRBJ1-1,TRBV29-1,TGCAGCGTTGAAGATCTTAGTGCAGGGGGATGGATCACTGAAGCTTTCTTT,CSVEDLSAGGWITEAFF
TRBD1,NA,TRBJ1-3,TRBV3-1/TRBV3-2,TGTGCCAGCAGCCGCGGACAGGGGGCAGGAAACACCATATATTTT,CASSRGQGAGNTIYF
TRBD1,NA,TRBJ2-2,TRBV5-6,TGTGCCAGCCGGACAGGGAACACCGGGGAGCTGTTTTTT,CASRTGNTGELFF
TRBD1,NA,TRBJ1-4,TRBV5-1,TGCGCCAGCAGCATTGGACAGGGGGCTAATGAAAAACTGTTTTTT,CASSIGQGANEKLFF
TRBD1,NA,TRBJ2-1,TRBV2,TGTGCCAGCAGACTAGACAGGGGTCACAATGAGCAGTTCTTC,CASRLDRGHNEQFF
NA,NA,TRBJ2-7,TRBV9,TGTGCCAGCAGCGTAGAGCAGGGTTCCTACGAGCAGTACTTC,CASSVEQGSYEQYF
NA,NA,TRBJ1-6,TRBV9,TGTGCCAGCAGCGTAGTTGGACAGTATAATTCACCCCTCCACTTT,CASSVVGQYNSPLHF
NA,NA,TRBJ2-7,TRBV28,TGTGCCAGCAGTTTAGCGGGCAGGAGCTCCTACGAGCAGTACTTC,CASSLAGRSSYEQYF
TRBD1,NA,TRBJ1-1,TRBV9,TGTGCCAGCAGCGTAGGGGCAGGGGGGTACACTGAAGCTTTCTTT,CASSVGAGGYTEAFF
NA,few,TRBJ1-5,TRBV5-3,TGTGCCAGAAGCTTGGAGGTTTGGCAGGGCCCCTACTATAGCAATCAGCCCCAGCATTTT,CARSLEVWQGPYYSNQPQHF
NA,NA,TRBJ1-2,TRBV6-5,TGTGCCAGCAGTTACGCAGGGTTTGGCTATGGCTACACCTTC,CASSYAGFGYGYTF
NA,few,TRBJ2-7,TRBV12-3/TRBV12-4,TGTGCCAGCAGTCCCTCCGGGGGCTACGAGCAGTACTTC,CASSPSGGYEQYF
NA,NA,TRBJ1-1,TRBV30,TGTGCCTGGAGAGACCAGGGGAATCGGGCTTTCTTT,CAWRDQGNRAFF
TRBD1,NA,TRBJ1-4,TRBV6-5,TGTGCCAGCAGTTACTCGAGACAGGGCGATGAAAAACTGTTTTTT,CASSYSRQGDEKLFF
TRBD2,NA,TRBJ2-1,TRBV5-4,TGTGCCAGCAGCCTAGCGGGGGGGCGTAATGAGCAGTTCTTC,CASSLAGGRNEQFF
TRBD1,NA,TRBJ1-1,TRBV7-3,TGTGCCAGCAGCGCTACAGGGGGTGGTAACACTGAAGCTTTCTTT,CASSATGGGNTEAFF
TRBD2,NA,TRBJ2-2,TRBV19,TGTGCCAGTAGTCCCAGGACTAGCGGGGTGAACACCGGGGAGCTGTTTTTT,CASSPRTSGVNTGELFF
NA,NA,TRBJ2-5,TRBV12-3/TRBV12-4,TGTGCCAGCAGTACATGGGAGACCCAGTACTTC,CASSTWETQYF
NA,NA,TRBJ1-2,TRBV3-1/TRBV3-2,TGTGCCAGCAGCCAAGATAGGAGGTTACATGGCTACACCTTC,CASSQDRRLHGYTF
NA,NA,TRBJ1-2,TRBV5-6,TGTGCCAGCAGCGTGACAAGGCTCTATGGCTACACCTTC,CASSVTRLYGYTF
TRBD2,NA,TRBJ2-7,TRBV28,TGTGCCAGCAGTTTCCCGGGGGGTCTTTCCTACGAGCAGTACTTC,CASSFPGGLSYEQYF
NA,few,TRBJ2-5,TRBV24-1,TGTGCCACCAGTGCCAGGGGAGAGACCCAGTACTTC,CATSARGETQYF
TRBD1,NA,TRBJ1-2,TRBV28,TGTGCCAGCAAAACAGGGGACTATGGCTACACCTTC,CASKTGDYGYTF
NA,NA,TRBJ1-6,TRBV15,TGTGCCACCAGCAGAGATTTGTCAGGGGTGTTGAATTCACCCCTCCACTTT,CATSRDLSGVLNSPLHF
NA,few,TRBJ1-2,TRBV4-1,TGCGCCAGCAGCCAATATAGTACCTATGGCTACACCTTC,CASSQYSTYGYTF
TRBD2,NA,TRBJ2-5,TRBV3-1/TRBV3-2,TGTGCCAGCAGCCAAGAAGAGGTACTAGCGGGGGGCTTAGAGACCCAGTACTTC,CASSQEEVLAGGLETQYF
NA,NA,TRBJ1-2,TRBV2,TGTGCCAGCAGTGATGGGCAGAACTATGGCTACACCTTC,CASSDGQNYGYTF
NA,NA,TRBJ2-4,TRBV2,TGTGCCAGCAATAACAGGGTTGTGGGGAACATTCAGTACTTC,CASNNRVVGNIQYF
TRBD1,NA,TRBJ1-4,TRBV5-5,TGTGCCAGCAGCCCACCGGGACAGGGGAATCGGGGGGATAAACTGTTTTTT,CASSPPGQGNRGDKLFF
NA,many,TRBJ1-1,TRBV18,TGTGCCAGCTCACCCCGACAGGCGATGAACACTGAAGCTTTCTTT,CASSPRQAMNTEAFF
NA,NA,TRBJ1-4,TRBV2,TGTGCCAGCAGTGAAAGGCCAGGGTACTGGGTGCAACCGGGTAACGATGAAAAACTGTTTTTT,CASSERPGYWVQPGNDEKLFF